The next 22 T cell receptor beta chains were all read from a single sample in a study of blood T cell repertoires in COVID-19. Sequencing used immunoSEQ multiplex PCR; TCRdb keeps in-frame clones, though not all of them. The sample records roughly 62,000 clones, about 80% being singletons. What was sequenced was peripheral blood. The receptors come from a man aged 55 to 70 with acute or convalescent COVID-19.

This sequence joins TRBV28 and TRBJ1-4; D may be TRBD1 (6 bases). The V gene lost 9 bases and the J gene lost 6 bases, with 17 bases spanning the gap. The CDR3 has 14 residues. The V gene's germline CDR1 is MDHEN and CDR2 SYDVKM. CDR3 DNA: TGTGCCAGGAGGGAGGGGGGAATGGATGAAAAACTGTTTTTT. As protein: CARREGGMDEKLFF.

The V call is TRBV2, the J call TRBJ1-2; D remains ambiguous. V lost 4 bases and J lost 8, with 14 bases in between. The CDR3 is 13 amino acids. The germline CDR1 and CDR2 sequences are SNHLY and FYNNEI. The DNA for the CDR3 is TGTGCCAGCAGTGTTTACGAGGATTTGGGCTACACCTTC. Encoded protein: CASSVYEDLGYTF.

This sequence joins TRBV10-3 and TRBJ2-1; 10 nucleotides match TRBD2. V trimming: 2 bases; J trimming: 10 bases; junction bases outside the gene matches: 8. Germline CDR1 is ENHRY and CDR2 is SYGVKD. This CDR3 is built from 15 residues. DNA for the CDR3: TGTGCCATCAGTGAGGACAGCGGGGGGGCCGGAGAGCAGTTCTTC. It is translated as CAISEDSGGAGEQFF.

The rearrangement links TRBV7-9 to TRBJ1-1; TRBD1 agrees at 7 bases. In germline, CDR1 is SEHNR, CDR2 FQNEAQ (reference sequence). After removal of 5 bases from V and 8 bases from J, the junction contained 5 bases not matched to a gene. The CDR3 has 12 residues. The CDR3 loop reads CASSLRQGEAFF. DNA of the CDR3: TGTGCCAGCAGCCTCCGACAGGGAGAAGCTTTCTTT.

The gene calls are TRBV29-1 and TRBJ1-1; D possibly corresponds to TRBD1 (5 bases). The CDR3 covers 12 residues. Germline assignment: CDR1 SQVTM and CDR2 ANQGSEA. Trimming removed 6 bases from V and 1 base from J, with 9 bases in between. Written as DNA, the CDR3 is TGCAGCGTCGGACACCCGAACACTGAAGCTTTCTTT. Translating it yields CSVGHPNTEAFF.

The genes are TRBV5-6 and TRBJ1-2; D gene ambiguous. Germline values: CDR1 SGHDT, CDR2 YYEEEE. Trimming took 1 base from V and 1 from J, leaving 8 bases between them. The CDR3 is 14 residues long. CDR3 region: CASSLWPNNYGYTF. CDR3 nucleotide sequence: TGTGCCAGCAGCTTGTGGCCAAATAACTATGGCTACACCTTC.

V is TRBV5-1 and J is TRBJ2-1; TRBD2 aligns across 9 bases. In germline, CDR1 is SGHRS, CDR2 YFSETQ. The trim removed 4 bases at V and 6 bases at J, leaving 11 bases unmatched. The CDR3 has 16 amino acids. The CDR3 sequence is CASSPQAGGTFNEQFF. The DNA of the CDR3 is TGCGCCAGCAGCCCTCAAGCGGGGGGTACCTTCAATGAGCAGTTCTTC. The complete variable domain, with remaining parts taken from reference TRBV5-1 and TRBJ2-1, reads KAGVTQTPRYLIKTRGQQVTLSCSPISGHRSVSWYQQTPGQGLQFLFEYFSETQRNKGNFPGRFSGRQFSNSRSEMNVSTLELGDSALYLCASSPQAGGTFNEQFFGPGTRLTVL.

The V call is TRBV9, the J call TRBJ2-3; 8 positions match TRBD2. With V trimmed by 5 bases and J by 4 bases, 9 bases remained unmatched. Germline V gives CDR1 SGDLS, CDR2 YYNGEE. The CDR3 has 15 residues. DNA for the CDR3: TGTGCCAGCAGACCCCGGGGAGCGGGGGCAGATACGCAGTATTTT. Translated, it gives CASRPRGAGADTQYF.

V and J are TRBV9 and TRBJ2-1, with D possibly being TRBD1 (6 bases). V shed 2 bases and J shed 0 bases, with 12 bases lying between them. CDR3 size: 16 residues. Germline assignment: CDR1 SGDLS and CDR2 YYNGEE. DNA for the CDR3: TGTGCCAGCAGCGTTATCTCAGGGGTCTCCTACAATGAGCAGTTCTTC. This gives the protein CASSVISGVSYNEQFF.

This chain's CDR3 is CAISERREQFF. Here the CDR3 DNA reads TGTGCCATCAGTGAACGGAGGGAGCAGTTCTTC. This sequence joins TRBV10-3 and TRBJ2-1; TRBD2 might be the D (5 bases). There are 11 residues in the CDR3. Germline CDR1 reads ENHRY; CDR2 reads SYGVKD. Trimming stripped 3 bases from V and 10 bases from J, with 7 bases between.

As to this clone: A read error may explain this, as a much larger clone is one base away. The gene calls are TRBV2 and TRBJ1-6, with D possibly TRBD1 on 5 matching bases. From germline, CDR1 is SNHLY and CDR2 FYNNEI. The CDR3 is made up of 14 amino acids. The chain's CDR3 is CASNPQGIGSPLRF. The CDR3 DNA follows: TGTGCCAGCAACCCCCAGGGAATAGGGTCACCCCTCCGCTTT.

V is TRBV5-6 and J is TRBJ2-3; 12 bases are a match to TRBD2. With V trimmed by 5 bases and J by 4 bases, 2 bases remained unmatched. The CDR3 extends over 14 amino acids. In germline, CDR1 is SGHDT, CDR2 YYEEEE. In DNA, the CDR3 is TGTGCCAGCAGAACTAGCGGGGGGCCAGATACGCAGTATTTT. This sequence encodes CASRTSGGPDTQYF.

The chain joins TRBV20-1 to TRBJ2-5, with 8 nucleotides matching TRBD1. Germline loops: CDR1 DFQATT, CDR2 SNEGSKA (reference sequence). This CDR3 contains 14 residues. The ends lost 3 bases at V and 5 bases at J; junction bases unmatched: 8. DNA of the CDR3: TGCAGTGCTAGTCCCGGGACAGGAACGGAGACCCAGTACTTC. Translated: CSASPGTGTETQYF.

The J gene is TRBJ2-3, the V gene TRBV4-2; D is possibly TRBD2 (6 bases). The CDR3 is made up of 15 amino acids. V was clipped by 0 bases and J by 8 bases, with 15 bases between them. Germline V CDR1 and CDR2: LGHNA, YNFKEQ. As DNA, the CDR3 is TGTGCCAGCAGCCAAGATCTGAGTTTGGGGGGTACGCAGTATTTT. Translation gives CASSQDLSLGGTQYF.

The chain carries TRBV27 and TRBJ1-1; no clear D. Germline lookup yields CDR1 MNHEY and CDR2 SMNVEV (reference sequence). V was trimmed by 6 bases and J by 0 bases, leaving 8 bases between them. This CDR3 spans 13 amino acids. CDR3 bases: TGTGCCAGCAGCCTTACAATGAACACTGAAGCTTTCTTT. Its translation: CASSLTMNTEAFF.

Written as DNA, the CDR3 is TGTGCCAGTGCTCAGCGGGGTTCAGATACGCAGTATTTT. This gives the protein CASAQRGSDTQYF. The chain recombines TRBV6-6 with TRBJ2-3; 7 bases map to TRBD2. The junction had 7 bases not matched to a gene; V was cut back by 9 bases and J by 4 bases. Germline CDR1 and CDR2: MNHNY and SVGAGI (reference sequence). The CDR3 spans 13 residues.

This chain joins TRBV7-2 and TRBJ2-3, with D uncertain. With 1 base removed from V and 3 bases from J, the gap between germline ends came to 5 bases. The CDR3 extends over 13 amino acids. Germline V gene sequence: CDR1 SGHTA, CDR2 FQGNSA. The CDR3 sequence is CASSLESTDTQYF. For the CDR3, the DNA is TGTGCCAGCAGCTTAGAGAGTACAGATACGCAGTATTTT. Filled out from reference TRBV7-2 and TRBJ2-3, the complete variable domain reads GAGVSQSPSNKVTEKGKDVELRCDPISGHTALYWYRQSLGQGLEFLIYFQGNSAPDKSGLPSDRFSAERTGGSVSTLTIQRTQQEDSAVYLCASSLESTDTQYFGPGTRLTVL.

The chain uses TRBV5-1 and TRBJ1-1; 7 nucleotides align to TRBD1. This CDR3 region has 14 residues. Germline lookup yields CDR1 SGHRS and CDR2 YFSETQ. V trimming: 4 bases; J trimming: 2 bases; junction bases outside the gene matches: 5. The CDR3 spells CASSRGLGNTEAFF. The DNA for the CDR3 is TGCGCCAGCAGCAGGGGGCTCGGAAACACTGAAGCTTTCTTT. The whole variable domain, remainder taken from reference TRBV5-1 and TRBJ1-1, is KAGVTQTPRYLIKTRGQQVTLSCSPISGHRSVSWYQQTPGQGLQFLFEYFSETQRNKGNFPGRFSGRQFSNSRSEMNVSTLELGDSALYLCASSRGLGNTEAFFGQGTRLTVV.

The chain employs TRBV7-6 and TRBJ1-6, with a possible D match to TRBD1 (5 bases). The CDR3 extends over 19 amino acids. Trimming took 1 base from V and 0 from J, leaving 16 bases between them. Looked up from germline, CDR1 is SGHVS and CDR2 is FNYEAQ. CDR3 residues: CASSLESPGGDSYNSPLHF. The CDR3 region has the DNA TGTGCCAGCAGCTTAGAATCCCCCGGGGGTGACTCCTATAATTCACCCCTCCACTTT.

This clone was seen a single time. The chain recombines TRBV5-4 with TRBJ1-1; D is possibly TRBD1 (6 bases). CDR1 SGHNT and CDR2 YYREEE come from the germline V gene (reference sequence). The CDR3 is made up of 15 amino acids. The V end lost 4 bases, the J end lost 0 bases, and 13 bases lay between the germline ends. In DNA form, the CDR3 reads TGTGCCAGCAGCCGGACGGACAGAATGAACACTGAAGCTTTCTTT. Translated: CASSRTDRMNTEAFF. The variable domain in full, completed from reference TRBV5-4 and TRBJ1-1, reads ETGVTQSPTHLIKTRGQQVTLRCSSQSGHNTVSWYQQALGQGPQFIFQYYREEENGRGNFPPRFSGLQFPNYSSELNVNALELDDSALYLCASSRTDRMNTEAFFGQGTRLTVV.

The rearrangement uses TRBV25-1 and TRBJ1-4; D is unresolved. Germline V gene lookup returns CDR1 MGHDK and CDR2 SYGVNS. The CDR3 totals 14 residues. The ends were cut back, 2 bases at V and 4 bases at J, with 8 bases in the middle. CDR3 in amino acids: CASSEGGNNEKLFF. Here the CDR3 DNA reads TGTGCCAGCAGTGAAGGCGGAAATAATGAAAAACTGTTTTTT.

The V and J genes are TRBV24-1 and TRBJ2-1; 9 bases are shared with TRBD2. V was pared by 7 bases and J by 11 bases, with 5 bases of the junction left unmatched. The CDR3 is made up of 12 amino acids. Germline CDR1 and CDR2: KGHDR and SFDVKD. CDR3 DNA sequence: TGTGCCACCAGGGGCGGGGGGGTCCAGCAGTTCTTC. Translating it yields CATRGGGVQQFF.